This TCR beta chain was sequenced in a study of OX40 agonist ivuxolimab in advanced cancers. Looked up from germline, CDR1 is SSHAT and CDR2 is FNYEAQ (reference sequence). The CDR3 is 14 residues long. Trimming stripped 5 bases from V and 0 bases from J, with 8 bases between. Assay used: immunoSEQ multiplex PCR; TCRdb lists only in-frame clones, some missing. The table includes over 65,000 clones, more than 80% detected once. The receptor's source is an adult with an advanced solid tumor such as melanoma, head and neck, liver or kidney cancer. The genes are TRBV7-7 and TRBJ2-1; no definite D call. The specimen comprised CD4+ or CD8+ T cells sorted from blood, sampled in a trial of the OX40 agonist ivuxolimab. In DNA form, the CDR3 reads TGTGCCAGCAGCCTTAGTGGCTCCTACAATGAGCAGTTCTTC. Translating gives CASSLSGSYNEQFF. Together with reference TRBV7-7 and TRBJ2-1, the CDR3 gives the full variable domain: GAGVSQSPRYKVTKRGQDVTLRCDPISSHATLYWYQQALGQGPEFLTYFNYEAQPDKSGLPSDRFSAERPEGSISTLTIQRTEQRDSAMYRCASSLSGSYNEQFFGPGTRLTVL.